A selection of T cell receptor beta chains follows, all from one sample in a study of CD8+CD57+ T cells in acquired aplastic anemia. Via MiXCR, TCRdb re-called the reads, giving one row per CDR3 protein. The sample lists some 180,000 distinct CDR3 sequences, more than 60% occurring once. The sequenced sample consisted of sorted CD4+, CD8+, or CD8+CD57+ T cells (not recorded which) from PBMCs. The receptors stem from a human donor with aplastic anemia. The CDR3 runs from the conserved cysteine through the conserved F or W. D genes are given only for firm matches. For some rows the clone size is stated as once, few or many, or as a class when expanded; others skip it.

TRBV10-1	TRBD1	TRBJ1-4	NA	CASSESTGAPSEKLFF	TGCGCCAGCAGTGAGTCTACAGGGGCTCCTAGTGAAAAACTGTTTTTT
TRBV2	NA	TRBJ1-6	NA	CASPLGDSPLHF	TGTGCCAGCCCGTTGGGGGATTCACCCCTCCACTTT
TRBV5-5	NA	TRBJ2-3	NA	CASSFRGNQLDTQYF	TGTGCCAGCAGCTTTCGCGGCAACCAATTAGATACGCAGTATTTT
TRBV20-1	TRBD1	TRBJ1-3	NA	CSANRQGGNTIYF	TGCAGTGCTAATAGACAGGGCGGAAACACCATATATTTT
TRBV7-8	TRBD1	TRBJ1-1	NA	CASRSGGLDTEAFF	TGTGCCAGCAGATCAGGGGGCCTGGACACTGAAGCTTTCTTT
TRBV30	TRBD1	TRBJ1-4	NA	CAWSLGQGNEKLFF	TGTGCCTGGAGTTTAGGACAGGGGAATGAAAAACTGTTTTTT
TRBV12-3/TRBV12-4	NA	TRBJ2-7	NA	CASSERGDISYEQYF	TGTGCCAGCAGTGAGAGGGGCGATATCTCCTACGAGCAGTACTTC
TRBV24-1	NA	TRBJ1-4	NA	CATSGGGEKLFF	TGTGCCACCAGTGGCGGGGGCGAAAAACTGTTTTTT
TRBV10-3	NA	TRBJ2-2	NA	CAISDGLTGNTGELFF	TGTGCCATCAGTGACGGTTTGACAGGGAACACCGGGGAGCTGTTTTTT
TRBV19	NA	TRBJ2-3	NA	CASSTTGDTQYF	TGTGCCAGTAGTACGACGGGGGATACGCAGTATTTT
TRBV12-3/TRBV12-4	NA	TRBJ2-7	many	CASSPPYKYEQYF	TGTGCCAGCAGTCCACCCTACAAATACGAGCAGTACTTC
TRBV6-4	TRBD2	TRBJ2-3	many	CASSESRGGTDTQYF	TGTGCCAGCAGTGAGTCGCGGGGGGGCACAGATACGCAGTATTTT
TRBV3-1	NA	TRBJ1-5	NA	CASSQVLGVQPQHF	TGTGCCAGCAGCCAAGTTCTAGGGGTCCAGCCCCAGCATTTT
TRBV10-3	TRBD1	TRBJ2-1	NA	CASSYGTGNEQFF	TGTGCCAGCAGTTACGGGACAGGCAATGAGCAGTTCTTC
TRBV2	NA	TRBJ2-5	NA	CASTMNYGQTQYF	TGTGCCAGCACCATGAATTATGGGCAGACCCAGTACTTC
TRBV7-8	TRBD1	TRBJ1-2	NA	CASSNRGTGGSGYTF	TGTGCCAGCAGCAACCGTGGGACAGGGGGCTCAGGCTACACCTTC
TRBV27	NA	TRBJ2-3	few	CASSLLQPTDTQYF	TGTGCCAGCAGTTTATTACAGCCCACAGATACGCAGTATTTT
TRBV12-3/TRBV12-4	TRBD2	TRBJ2-3	NA	CASSLTSGAIPGTDTQYF	TGTGCCAGCAGCCTTACTAGCGGGGCCATCCCTGGCACAGATACGCAGTATTTT
TRBV29-1	TRBD1	TRBJ1-2	NA	CSVETGAGYTF	TGCAGCGTTGAAACAGGGGCTGGCTACACCTTC
TRBV7-9	NA	TRBJ2-2	NA	CASSLVKQGTNTGELFF	TGTGCCAGCAGCTTAGTAAAACAGGGAACGAACACCGGGGAGCTGTTTTTT
TRBV29-1	NA	TRBJ1-4	many	CSVATSASRGKLFF	TGCAGCGTTGCAACGTCAGCCTCAAGAGGAAAACTGTTTTTT
TRBV20-1	NA	TRBJ1-2	few	CSAAIGNSNYGYTF	TGCAGTGCTGCCATAGGGAATTCAAACTATGGCTACACCTTC